These T cell receptor beta chains were read from a single sample in a study of vaccination effects on CD4 cells after COVID-19. Only in-frame clones appear in the TCRdb table, and some are missing; sequencing was by immunoSEQ multiplex PCR. The table has roughly 57,000 clones, 76% seen once. The antigens for these receptors are not known. The sample in question was CD4+ T cells from PBMCs cultured with HIV peptides, obtained before COVID-19 vaccination. Source of these receptors: a human donor who had a prior SARS-CoV-2 infection. CDR3s include the opening cysteine and the closing phenylalanine or tryptophan. Fields, in order: D gene, J gene, V gene, CDR3 length, clone size, CDR3 protein, CDR3 DNA. A D gene is named only where the DNA matches it firmly. Some rows have no size entry. The others give once, few or many, or a class for an expanded clone.

TRBD2 TRBJ2-1 TRBV27 11 NA CASRKSGGLFF TGTGCCAGCAGGAAAAGCGGGGGACTGTTCTTC
NA TRBJ1-1 TRBV7-3 15 NA CASSPLTVVGTEAFF TGTGCCAGCAGCCCGCTGACGGTTGTGGGCACTGAAGCTTTCTTT
NA TRBJ2-3 TRBV5-4 15 once CASSQGPFGGDTQYF TGTGCCAGCAGCCAAGGACCTTTCGGAGGAGATACGCAGTATTTT
NA TRBJ1-5 TRBV20-1 15 few CSASRGGGGNQPQHF TGCAGTGCTAGTAGGGGAGGGGGGGGCAATCAGCCCCAGCATTTT
NA TRBJ1-1 TRBV7-9 13 few CASSFGRDFEAFF TGTGCCAGCAGCTTCGGCCGGGACTTTGAAGCTTTCTTT
NA TRBJ1-4 TRBV12-3/TRBV12-4 11 NA CATSTNEKLFF TGTGCCACCTCAACTAATGAAAAACTGTTTTTT
NA TRBJ1-5 TRBV4-3 13 NA CASSPRLRQPQHF TGCGCCAGCAGCCCCCGGTTACGGCAGCCCCAGCATTTT
NA TRBJ2-1 TRBV19 13 NA CASSSAGANEQFF TGTGCCAGTTCGTCTGCGGGGGCGAATGAGCAGTTCTTC
NA TRBJ2-5 TRBV18 13 NA CASSREFQETQYF TGTGCCAGCTCACGGGAATTCCAAGAGACCCAGTACTTC
NA TRBJ2-4 TRBV28 16 once CASSSTPSGVKNIQYF TGTGCCAGCAGTTCTACCCCGTCAGGGGTCAAAAACATTCAGTACTTC
NA TRBJ1-1 TRBV4-3 13 few CASSQDRRLEAFF TGCGCCAGCAGCCAAGATCGGCGCCTTGAAGCTTTCTTT
NA TRBJ1-6 TRBV25-1 12 few CASSVPNSPLHF TGTGCCAGCAGTGTCCCCAATTCACCCCTCCACTTT
NA TRBJ1-2 TRBV19 13 NA CASLQGLNYGYTF TGTGCCAGTCTCCAGGGCCTTAACTATGGCTACACCTTC
NA TRBJ1-6 TRBV19 14 NA CASSIPFDRSPLHF TGTGCCAGTAGTATTCCTTTCGACAGGTCACCCCTCCACTTT
NA TRBJ2-1 TRBV6-5 14 NA CASSYAGGYNEQFF TGTGCCAGCAGTTACGCCGGGGGCTACAATGAGCAGTTCTTC
NA TRBJ1-1 TRBV9 14 NA CASSVGPADTEAFF TGTGCCAGCAGCGTAGGCCCGGCGGACACTGAAGCTTTCTTT
NA TRBJ2-7 TRBV4-1 15 NA CASSLIHGINYEQYF TGCGCCAGCAGCCTTATCCATGGGATCAACTACGAGCAGTACTTC
NA TRBJ1-2 TRBV20-1 16 NA CSASIPGREWGYGYTF TGCAGTGCTAGTATTCCGGGCAGGGAATGGGGCTATGGCTACACCTTC
TRBD1 TRBJ2-3 TRBV24-1 15 NA CATATGPRGTDTQYF TGTGCCACCGCGACAGGGCCGAGGGGCACAGATACGCAGTATTTT
TRBD1 TRBJ1-3 TRBV7-3 17 NA CASSLYPGTGVGNTIYF TGTGCCAGCAGCTTATATCCCGGGACAGGGGTTGGAAACACCATATATTTT
NA TRBJ1-3 TRBV18 18 NA CASSPFRGAEISGNTIYF TGTGCCAGCTCACCCTTCCGCGGGGCGGAAATTTCTGGAAACACCATATATTTT
NA TRBJ1-6 TRBV6-1 14 NA CASSENYPDSPLHF TGTGCCAGCAGTGAAAATTACCCCGATTCACCCCTCCACTTT
TRBD2 TRBJ2-3 TRBV5-1 15 NA CASTPLAGDTDTQYF TGCGCCAGCACCCCTCTAGCGGGGGACACAGATACGCAGTATTTT
NA TRBJ1-4 TRBV18 16 few CASSQNWGGPDEKLFF TGTGCCAGCTCTCAGAACTGGGGGGGGCCGGATGAAAAACTGTTTTTT
NA TRBJ2-7 TRBV2 12 NA CASSAVGWIRHF TGTGCCAGCAGTGCTGTCGGTTGGATAAGGCACTTC
NA TRBJ2-2 TRBV7-9 16 few CASSLASHWNTGELFF TGTGCCAGCAGCTTAGCCTCCCACTGGAACACCGGGGAGCTGTTTTTT
NA TRBJ1-2 TRBV29-1 13 NA CSVELYLGYGYTF TGCAGCGTTGAGCTTTATCTCGGCTATGGCTACACCTTC
NA TRBJ2-7 TRBV18 12 NA CASPSTNYEQYF TGTGCCAGCCCAAGCACGAACTACGAGCAGTACTTC
NA TRBJ2-5 TRBV20-1 13 once CSASAGVGETQYF TGCAGTGCTAGTGCCGGGGTGGGGGAGACCCAGTACTTC
NA TRBJ1-3 TRBV12-3/TRBV12-4 13 NA CASRLTAGNTIYF TGTGCCAGCAGGTTGACGGCTGGAAACACCATATATTTT
NA TRBJ1-1 TRBV5-4 15 NA CASSLGGGRNTEAFF TGTGCCAGCAGCTTAGGGGGAGGCAGGAACACTGAAGCTTTCTTT
TRBD1 TRBJ1-5 TRBV6-1 17 NA CASSVGQGDNSNQPQHF TGTGCCAGCAGTGTTGGACAGGGGGATAATAGCAATCAGCCCCAGCATTTT
NA TRBJ1-2 TRBV5-1 14 NA CASSLDGVNYGYTF TGCGCCAGCAGCTTGGACGGTGTGAACTATGGCTACACCTTC
NA TRBJ2-3 TRBV29-1 12 NA CSAHAGADTQYF TGCAGCGCCCACGCGGGCGCAGATACGCAGTATTTT
TRBD2 TRBJ2-3 TRBV7-9 17 once CASSPKAASGRWDTQYF TGTGCCAGCAGCCCGAAGGCGGCTAGCGGGAGGTGGGATACGCAGTATTTT
NA TRBJ2-7 TRBV15 16 few CATSRDLPGVGYEQYF TGTGCCACCAGCAGAGATCTCCCGGGAGTCGGCTACGAGCAGTACTTC
NA TRBJ2-7 TRBV28 15 once CASSFLGVRPYEQYF TGTGCCAGCAGTTTTTTAGGAGTGAGGCCCTACGAGCAGTACTTC
TRBD1 TRBJ1-2 TRBV20-1 11 few CSAPRTGGYTF TGCAGTGCCCCGAGGACAGGTGGCTACACCTTC
NA TRBJ2-6 TRBV10-3 15 NA CAIRDGTAGANVLTF TGTGCCATCAGGGACGGGACGGCTGGGGCCAACGTCCTGACTTTC
NA TRBJ1-1 TRBV5-6 14 NA CASSGRDKRTEAFF TGTGCCAGCAGCGGCCGGGACAAGAGGACTGAAGCTTTCTTT
NA TRBJ2-1 TRBV4-2 12 NA CASSQGDGEQFF TGTGCCAGCAGCCAAGGCGATGGGGAGCAGTTCTTC
TRBD1 TRBJ2-5 TRBV20-1 13 NA CSASGQGQETQYF TGCAGTGCTAGTGGACAGGGGCAAGAGACCCAGTACTTC
TRBD2 TRBJ2-5 TRBV6-2/TRBV6-3 16 NA CASSLPRLAGYETQYF TGTGCCAGCAGCTTACCCCGCCTAGCGGGTTATGAGACCCAGTACTTC